The source of this TCR beta chain is a study of CD8+ T cells in alopecia areata. Study-wide background: Treatment of the treated patients consisted of oral tofacitinib, 5 to 10 mg twice daily. The authors scored treated patients' severity by affected scalp percentage. Treatment with tofacitinib (6 to 18 months) was followed by 6 months off drug.

Noted treatment: oral pan-JAK inhibitor, 5-10 mg twice daily. V dropped 6 bases and J dropped 8 bases, with 8 bases sitting between them. There are 10 residues in the CDR3. Germline CDR1 is DFQATT and CDR2 is SNEGSKA (reference sequence). Extracted from the samples, RNA was reverse transcribed into cDNA to serve as the sequencing template. Clones were sequenced by immunoSEQ multiplex PCR, and TCRdb holds only the in-frame ones, with some missing. This sample yields 200,000 to 250,000 clones, of which under 60% are seen a single time; roughly 1.4% belongs to the top ten. About this clone: Its antigen remains unidentified.

Points from the study as a whole: Significant decreases in scalp clonality and expanded CD8+ clones followed tofacitinib treatment.

Here the sequenced sample was CD4+ T cells sorted from blood, taken at week 4, from a patient treated with tofacitinib. The rearrangement uses TRBV20-1 and TRBJ2-1, with D maybe TRBD2 (6 bases). The receptor was isolated from a human donor with alopecia areata. CDR3 sequence: CSASGDEQFF. In DNA, the CDR3 is TGCAGTGCCTCGGGGGATGAGCAGTTCTTC.